This T cell receptor (beta chain) is from a study of blood T cells in healthy people across ages. Overall study results and limits: Roughly linear age-related decline in beta diversity appeared, significant by age approximately 43.

There are a few counts of this clonotype. Its antigen is still unknown. Alongside a J-beta primer mix, a sample-barcoded 5' primer served in a second PCR lasting roughly 6 to 11 cycles. Every cDNA molecule bore a tag from a template-switch adaptor containing 12 random nucleotides. From the 5' RACE reads, TCRdb called clonotypes with MiXCR, one entry per CDR3 protein. The data contain around 900,000 distinct CDR3 sequences, around 54% of them singletons. CDR1 is LGHNA and CDR2 is YNFKEQ in the germline V gene. The V gene lost 2 bases and the J gene lost 5 bases, with 13 bases spanning the gap. The CDR3 consists of 14 residues.

V and J are TRBV4-2 and TRBJ2-7; D might be TRBD1 (6 bases). This sequence was found in a woman aged 55 to 70 in good health. Material for sequencing was blood. The CDR3 DNA reads TGTGCCAGCAGCCAAATTACAGGGTTCCACGAGCAGTACTTC. It codes for CASSQITGFHEQYF.